This TCR beta chain was profiled in a study of radiation and T cells in renal cell carcinoma. About the study: Nephrectomy followed 15 Gy stereotactic body radiation by 4 weeks.

Described time point: baseline pretreatment blood. Treatment defined: 15 Gy SBRT to primary tumor, nephrectomy 4 weeks later. Blood was sampled at baseline, 2 weeks and 4 weeks after SBRT. TCRdb keeps only in-frame clones here, not all; method: immunoSEQ multiplex PCR. The sample has tens of thousands of clones; 65% to 85% are singletons. Study-level findings and limits: From baseline, blood top tumor clonotypes peaked at 2 weeks post-radiation.

The ends were cut back, 1 base at V and 8 bases at J, with 19 bases in the middle. Germline-derived CDR1 and CDR2 are SGHDT and YYEEEE. There are 16 residues in the CDR3. Turning to this clone: Its antigen is still unknown.

The chain uses TRBV5-6 and TRBJ2-1, with a possible D match to TRBD1 (6 bases). This TCR was recovered from a man between 60 and 75 years old with renal cell carcinoma. The sample was blood, taken from a patient whose treatment included radiotherapy and nephrectomy. The CDR3 reads CASSLNFDRRTDEQFF. The CDR3 DNA sequence: TGTGCCAGCAGCTTGAATTTCGACAGGCGGACTGATGAGCAGTTCTTC.